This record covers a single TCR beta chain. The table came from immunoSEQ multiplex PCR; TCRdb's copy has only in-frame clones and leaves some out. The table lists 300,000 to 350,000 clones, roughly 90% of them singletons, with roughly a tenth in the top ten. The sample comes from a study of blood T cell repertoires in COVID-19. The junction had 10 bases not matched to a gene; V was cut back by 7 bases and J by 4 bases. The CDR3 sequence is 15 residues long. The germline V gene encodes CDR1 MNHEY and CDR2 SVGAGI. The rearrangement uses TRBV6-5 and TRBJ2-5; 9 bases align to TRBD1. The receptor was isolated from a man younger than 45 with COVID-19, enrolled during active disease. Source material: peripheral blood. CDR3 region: CASILQGALGETQYF. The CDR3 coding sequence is TGTGCCAGCATTCTACAGGGGGCGTTAGGAGAGACCCAGTACTTC.